The 19 T cell receptor beta chains below all came from one sample that was sequenced in a study of cytomegalovirus exposure and HLA in healthy donors. Vbeta (60) and Jbeta (13) primers were used in the PCR. The protocol was immunoSEQ multiplex PCR, while the TCRdb copy is restricted to in-frame clones and leaves out a portion. The sample includes some 160,000 clones, around 81% of them seen just once. Sequencing used PBMCs. These receptors originate from a man in his forties in good health and CMV-seronegative.

The V and J genes are TRBV5-7 and TRBJ2-7; 7 bases map to TRBD1. TRBV5-7 is identified as an open reading frame with a role that is uncertain. CDR3 length: 14 amino acids. V shed 0 bases, J shed 4 bases, and the junction held 4 bases outside the gene matches. The CDR3 spells CASSLAFRGYEQYV. CDR3 DNA sequence: TGTGCCAGCAGCTTGGCCTTCAGGGGGTACGAGCAGTACGTC.

This chain joins TRBV5-1 and TRBJ1-2, with a weak D call TRBD1 (6 bases). The CDR3 sequence is 13 residues long. Trimming stripped 4 bases from V and 8 bases from J, with 15 bases between. Germline loops: CDR1 SGHRS, CDR2 YFSETQ. CDR3 sequence: CASSIRGDGGYTF. The CDR3, as DNA: TGCGCCAGCAGCATCAGGGGAGACGGGGGCTACACCTTC. Variable domain in full (rest from reference TRBV5-1 and TRBJ1-2): KAGVTQTPRYLIKTRGQQVTLSCSPISGHRSVSWYQQTPGQGLQFLFEYFSETQRNKGNFPGRFSGRQFSNSRSEMNVSTLELGDSALYLCASSIRGDGGYTFGSGTRLTVV.

The chain employs TRBV11-2 and TRBJ1-1; TRBD1 agrees at 7 bases. CDR3 length: 14 amino acids. Germline CDR1 SGHAT, CDR2 FQNNGV. J lost 3 bases, V lost 5 bases, and 6 bases had no gene match. The CDR3 DNA is TGTGCCAGCAGCGCCGGGACAGAGTACACTGAAGCTTTCTTT. It codes for CASSAGTEYTEAFF.

This clone was observed a few times. It is likely a read error, because the conserved phenylalanine at the end of the CDR3 is missing. The chain combines TRBV2 with TRBJ1-1; the D is unclear. The CDR3 contains 12 residues. Germline V gene data show CDR1 as SNHLY and CDR2 as FYNNEI. Trimming stripped 3 bases from V and 11 bases from J, with 13 bases between. CDR3 DNA: TGTGCCAGCAGTGATTTGGGGATTGGGGCTTTCTGT. This gives the protein CASSDLGIGAFC.

V gene TRBV11-3 combines with J gene TRBJ2-1; 10 nucleotides agree with TRBD1. The CDR3 extends over 15 amino acids. V lost 4 bases to trimming and J lost 8 bases; unmatched junction nucleotides: 8. Germline lookup yields CDR1 SGHNT and CDR2 YENEEA. This CDR3 reads CASSSRQGAGDEQFF. CDR3 nucleotide sequence: TGTGCCAGCAGCTCTCGACAGGGGGCAGGGGATGAGCAGTTCTTC.

The CDR3 sequence is CASSLEVRGTEAFF. The DNA for the CDR3 is TGTGCCAGCAGCTTAGAAGTCAGGGGCACTGAAGCTTTCTTT. V is TRBV11-2 and J is TRBJ1-1, with D perhaps TRBD1 (6 bases). The CDR3 has 14 residues. V was pared by 0 bases and J by 4 bases, with 9 bases between. CDR1 SGHAT and CDR2 FQNNGV come from the germline V gene.

The chain is built from TRBV11-2 and TRBJ2-5, with D perhaps TRBD2 (6 bases). TRBJ2-7 matches the DNA end more closely, so the J call is doubtful. From germline, CDR1 is SGHAT and CDR2 FQNNGV. The CDR3 is made up of 17 amino acids. The CDR3 DNA follows: TGTGCCAGCAGCTTAGCCCCTTCCGGGGGAGTCGGTTACGAGCAGTACTTC. Translated: CASSLAPSGGVGYEQYF.

This chain uses TRBV2 with TRBJ1-2; 8 bases fit TRBD1. Germline V gene data show CDR1 as SNHLY and CDR2 as FYNNEI. The J segment lost 4 bases and the V segment lost 7 bases, leaving 8 bases of the junction unmatched. The CDR3 has 14 residues. CDR3 sequence: CASIRQGMGYGYTF. CDR3 DNA sequence: TGTGCCAGCATCAGACAGGGGATGGGCTATGGCTACACCTTC.

The chain is built from TRBV25-1 and TRBJ2-3; 9 positions agree with TRBD2. Germline CDR1 and CDR2: MGHDK and SYGVNS. V lost 1 base to trimming and J lost 4 bases; unmatched junction nucleotides: 9. The length of the CDR3 is 17 residues. Here the CDR3 DNA reads TGTGCCAGCAGTGAATCCCTCAGCGGGAGGTACGCAGATACGCAGTATTTT. It codes for CASSESLSGRYADTQYF.

The chain combines TRBV27 with TRBJ2-1; D gene unclear. The CDR3 totals 14 residues. From germline, CDR1 is MNHEY and CDR2 SMNVEV (reference sequence). V was pared by 5 bases and J by 2 bases, with 10 bases between. CDR3 sequence (DNA): TGTGCCAGCAGTCTAAGACACCCCTACAATGAGCAGTTCTTC. Translated: CASSLRHPYNEQFF.

On this clone itself: A read error may account for a junction end that differs from germline. The chain recombines TRBV7-9 with TRBJ2-5; perhaps TRBD2 as D (6 bases). Germline assignment: CDR1 SEHNR and CDR2 FQNEAQ (reference sequence). The CDR3 loop spans 12 amino acids. The CDR3 is CSSSLEAGTQYF. The CDR3 nucleotides are TGTTCCAGCAGCTTAGAAGCGGGGACCCAGTACTTC. Full variable domain (missing parts from reference TRBV7-9 and TRBJ2-5): DTGVSQNPRHKITKRGQNVTFRCDPISEHNRLYWYRQTLGQGPEFLTYFQNEAQLEKSRLLSDRFSAERPKGSFSTLEIQRTEQGDSAMYLCSSSLEAGTQYFGPGTRLLVL.

The chain is built from TRBV9 and TRBJ2-3, with 7 bases identical to TRBD1. Germline lookup yields CDR1 SGDLS and CDR2 YYNGEE. CDR3 length: 15 residues. V gave up 5 bases and J gave up 2 bases; unmatched junction bases: 8. In DNA form, the CDR3 reads TGTGCCAGCAGTGCTCCGGGACAGATCACAGATACGCAGTATTTT. Amino acids: CASSAPGQITDTQYF.

The chain combines TRBV6-1 with TRBJ2-3; D is perhaps TRBD1 (7 bases). The ends were cut back, 1 base at V and 4 bases at J, with 18 bases in the middle. CDR1 is MNHNS, CDR2 SASEGT, per germline. The CDR3 totals 17 residues. The CDR3 DNA is TGTGCCAGCAGTGAAGGGGGGGCAGGGGGTGTCCCAGATACGCAGTATTTT. This translates into CASSEGGAGGVPDTQYF.

This chain connects TRBV5-1 to TRBJ2-2; 9 bases are a match to TRBD1. The germline gives CDR1 SGHRS, CDR2 YFSETQ. This CDR3 region has 15 residues. The trim removed 7 bases at V and 1 base at J, leaving 5 bases unmatched. The CDR3 region has the DNA TGCGCCAGCGTAATGACAGGGGGGAACACCGGGGAGCTGTTTTTT. This gives the protein CASVMTGGNTGELFF.

The rearrangement joins TRBV5-1 to TRBJ2-3, with D perhaps matching TRBD2 (6 bases). This CDR3 is 15 amino acids long. Germline CDR1 is SGHRS and CDR2 is YFSETQ. V gave up 2 bases and J gave up 2 bases, with 12 bases separating them. CDR3 sequence reads: CASSFTSPHTDTQYF. CDR3 coding DNA: TGCGCCAGCAGCTTTACTAGCCCCCACACAGATACGCAGTATTTT.

The chain combines TRBV6-1 with TRBJ2-7; 8 bases agree with TRBD1. The V gene's germline CDR1 is MNHNS and CDR2 SASEGT. The CDR3 length is 13 residues. Unmatched junction bases numbered 4, after V lost 6 bases and J lost 3 bases. The CDR3 protein is CASSGDRGYEQYV. CDR3 nucleotides: TGTGCCAGCAGCGGCGACAGGGGCTACGAGCAGTACGTC.

The chain uses TRBV10-3 and TRBJ1-2; no clear D gene. The CDR3 is 14 residues long. Per germline, CDR1 ENHRY and CDR2 SYGVKD. V lost 0 bases to trimming and J lost 4 bases, with 9 bases between them. The CDR3 loop is CAISESKLGYGYTF. In DNA form, the CDR3 reads TGTGCCATCAGTGAGTCGAAACTCGGCTATGGCTACACCTTC.

J is TRBJ2-1 and V is TRBV27; TRBD2 might be the D (6 bases). Trimming took off 2 bases at V and 9 bases at J, with 14 bases between the two ends. The CDR3 runs 14 residues. The V gene's germline CDR1 is MNHEY and CDR2 SMNVEV (reference sequence). The CDR3 reads CASSLVSGVGEQFF. In nucleotides, the CDR3 is TGTGCCAGCAGTTTAGTTTCGGGAGTCGGTGAGCAGTTCTTC.

The chain uses TRBV18 and TRBJ1-2; the D is unclear. Deletions cut 3 bases from V and 0 bases from J, with 11 bases between. The CDR3 contains 15 residues. Germline-derived CDR1 and CDR2 are KGHSH and LQKENI. CDR3 coding DNA: TGTGCCAGCTCACCGGGAGTGGAGTCTAACTATGGCTACACCTTC. Its translation: CASSPGVESNYGYTF.